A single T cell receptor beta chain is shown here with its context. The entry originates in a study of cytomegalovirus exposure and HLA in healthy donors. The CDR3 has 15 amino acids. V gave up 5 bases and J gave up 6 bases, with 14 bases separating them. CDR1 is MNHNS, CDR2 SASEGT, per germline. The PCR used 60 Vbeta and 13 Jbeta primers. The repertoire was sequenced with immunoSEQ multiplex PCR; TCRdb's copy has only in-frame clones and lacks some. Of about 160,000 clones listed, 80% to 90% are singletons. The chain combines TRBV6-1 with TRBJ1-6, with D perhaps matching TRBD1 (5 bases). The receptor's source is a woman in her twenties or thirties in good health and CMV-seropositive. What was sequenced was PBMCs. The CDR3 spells CASSTRQRSNSPLHF. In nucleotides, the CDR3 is TGTGCCAGCAGTACTCGACAGAGGAGTAATTCACCCCTCCACTTT.